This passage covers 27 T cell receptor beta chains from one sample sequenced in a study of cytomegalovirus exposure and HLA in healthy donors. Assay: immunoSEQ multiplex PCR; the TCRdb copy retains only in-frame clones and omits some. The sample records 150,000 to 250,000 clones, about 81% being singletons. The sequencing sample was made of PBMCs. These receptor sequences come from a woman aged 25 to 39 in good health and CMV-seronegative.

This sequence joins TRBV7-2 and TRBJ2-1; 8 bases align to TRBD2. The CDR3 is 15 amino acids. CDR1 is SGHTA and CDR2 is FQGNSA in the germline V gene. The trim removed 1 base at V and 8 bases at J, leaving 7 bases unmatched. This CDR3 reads CASSLGGRSMDEQFF. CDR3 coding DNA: TGTGCCAGCAGCTTAGGCGGGAGGTCAATGGATGAGCAGTTCTTC.

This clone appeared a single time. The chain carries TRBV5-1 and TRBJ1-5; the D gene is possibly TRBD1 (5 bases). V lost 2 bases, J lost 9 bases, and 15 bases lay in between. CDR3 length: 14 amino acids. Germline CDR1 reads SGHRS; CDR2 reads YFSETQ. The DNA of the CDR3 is TGCGCCAGCAGCTTAGGGACGGGAGAGGGGCCCCAGCATTTT. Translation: CASSLGTGEGPQHF.

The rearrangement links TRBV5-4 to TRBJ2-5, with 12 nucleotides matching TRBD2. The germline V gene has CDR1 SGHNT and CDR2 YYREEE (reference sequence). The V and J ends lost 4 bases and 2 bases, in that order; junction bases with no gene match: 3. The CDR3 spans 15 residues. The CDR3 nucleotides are TGTGCCAGCAGCCCTGGACTAGCGGGACAAGAGACCCAGTACTTC. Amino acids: CASSPGLAGQETQYF. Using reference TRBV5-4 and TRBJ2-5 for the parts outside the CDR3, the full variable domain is ETGVTQSPTHLIKTRGQQVTLRCSSQSGHNTVSWYQQALGQGPQFIFQYYREEENGRGNFPPRFSGLQFPNYSSELNVNALELDDSALYLCASSPGLAGQETQYFGPGTRLLVL.

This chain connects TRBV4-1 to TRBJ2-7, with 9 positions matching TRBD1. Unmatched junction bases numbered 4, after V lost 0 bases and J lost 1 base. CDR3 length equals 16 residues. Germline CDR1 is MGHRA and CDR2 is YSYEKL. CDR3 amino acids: CASSQDDRGLSYEQYF. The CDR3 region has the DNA TGCGCCAGCAGCCAAGATGACAGGGGGTTATCCTACGAGCAGTACTTC.

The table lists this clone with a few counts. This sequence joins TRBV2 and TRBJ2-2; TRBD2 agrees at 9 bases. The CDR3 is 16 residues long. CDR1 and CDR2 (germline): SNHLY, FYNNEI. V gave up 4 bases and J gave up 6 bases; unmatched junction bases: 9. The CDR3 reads CASSGSGSRVAGELFF. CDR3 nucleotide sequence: TGTGCCAGCAGTGGTAGCGGGAGTCGGGTGGCCGGGGAGCTGTTTTTT.

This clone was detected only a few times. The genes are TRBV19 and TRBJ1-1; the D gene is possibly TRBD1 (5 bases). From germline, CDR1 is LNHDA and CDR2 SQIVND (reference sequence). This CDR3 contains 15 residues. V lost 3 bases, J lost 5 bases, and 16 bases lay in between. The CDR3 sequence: CASSIEWGLRTEAFF. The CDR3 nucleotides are TGTGCCAGTAGTATTGAATGGGGCCTTAGGACTGAAGCTTTCTTT.

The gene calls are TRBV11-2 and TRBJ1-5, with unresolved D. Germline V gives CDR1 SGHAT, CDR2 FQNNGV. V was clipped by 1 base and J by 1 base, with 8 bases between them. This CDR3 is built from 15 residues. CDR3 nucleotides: TGTGCCAGCAGCTTAGGGCAGTTAAGCAATCAGCCCCAGCATTTT. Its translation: CASSLGQLSNQPQHF.

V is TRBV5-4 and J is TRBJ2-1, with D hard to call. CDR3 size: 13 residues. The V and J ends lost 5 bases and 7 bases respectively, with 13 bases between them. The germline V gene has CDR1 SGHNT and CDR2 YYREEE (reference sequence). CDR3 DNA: TGTGCCAGCAGATCCGGTCCCCCTAATGAGCAGTTCTTC. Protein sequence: CASRSGPPNEQFF.

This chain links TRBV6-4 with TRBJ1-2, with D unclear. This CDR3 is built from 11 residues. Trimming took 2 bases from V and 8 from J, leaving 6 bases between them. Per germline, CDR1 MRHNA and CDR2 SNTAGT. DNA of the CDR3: TGTGCCAGCAGTGACACTCGGGGCTACACCTTC. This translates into CASSDTRGYTF.

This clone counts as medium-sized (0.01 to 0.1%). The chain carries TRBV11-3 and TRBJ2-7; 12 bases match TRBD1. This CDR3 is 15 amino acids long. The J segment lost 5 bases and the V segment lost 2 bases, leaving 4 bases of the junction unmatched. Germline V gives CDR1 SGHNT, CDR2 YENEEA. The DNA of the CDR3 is TGTGCCAGCAGCTTACGGGGGACAGGGGGCAACGAGCAGTACTTC. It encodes CASSLRGTGGNEQYF. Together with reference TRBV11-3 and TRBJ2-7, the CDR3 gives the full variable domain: EAGVVQSPRYKIIEKKQPVAFWCNPISGHNTLYWYLQNLGQGPELLIRYENEEAVDDSQLPKDRFSAERLKGVDSTLKIQPAELGDSAVYLCASSLRGTGGNEQYFGPGTRLTVT.

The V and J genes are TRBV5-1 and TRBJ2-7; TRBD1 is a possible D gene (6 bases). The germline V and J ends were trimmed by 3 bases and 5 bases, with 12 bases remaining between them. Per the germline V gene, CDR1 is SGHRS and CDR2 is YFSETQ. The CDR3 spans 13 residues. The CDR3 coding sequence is TGCGCCAGCAGCTCGACAGGTATACACGAGCAGTACTTC. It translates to CASSSTGIHEQYF.

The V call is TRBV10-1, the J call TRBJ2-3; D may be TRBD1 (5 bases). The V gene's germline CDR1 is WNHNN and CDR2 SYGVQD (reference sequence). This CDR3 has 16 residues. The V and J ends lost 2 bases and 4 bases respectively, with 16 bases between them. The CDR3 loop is CASSERPGHRADTQYF. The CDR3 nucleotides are TGCGCCAGCAGTGAGCGACCAGGGCATAGGGCAGATACGCAGTATTTT.

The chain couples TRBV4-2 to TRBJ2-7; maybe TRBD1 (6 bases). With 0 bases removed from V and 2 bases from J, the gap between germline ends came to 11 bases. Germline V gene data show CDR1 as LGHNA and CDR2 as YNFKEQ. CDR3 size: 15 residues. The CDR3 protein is CASSQDRRGTYEQYF. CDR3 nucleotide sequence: TGTGCCAGCAGCCAAGATCGAAGGGGGACCTACGAGCAGTACTTC.

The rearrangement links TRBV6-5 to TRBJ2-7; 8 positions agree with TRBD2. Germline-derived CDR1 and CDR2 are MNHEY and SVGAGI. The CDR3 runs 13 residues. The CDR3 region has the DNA TGTGCAGCAGCACGGGGGGGCTCGTACGAGCAGTACTTC. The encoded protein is CAAARGGSYEQYF.

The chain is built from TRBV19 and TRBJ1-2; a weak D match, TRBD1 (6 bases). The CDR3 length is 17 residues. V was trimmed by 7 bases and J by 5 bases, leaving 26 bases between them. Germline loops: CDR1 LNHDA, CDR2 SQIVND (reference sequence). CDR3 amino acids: CASIPNTGITIGYGYTF. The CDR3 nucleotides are TGTGCCAGTATCCCAAATACAGGGATCACGATTGGGTATGGCTACACCTTC. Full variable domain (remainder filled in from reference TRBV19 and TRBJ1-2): DGGITQSPKYLFRKEGQNVTLSCEQNLNHDAMYWYRQDPGQGLRLIYYSQIVNDFQKGDIAEGYSVSREKKESFPLTVTSAQKNPTAFYLCASIPNTGITIGYGYTFGSGTRLTVV.

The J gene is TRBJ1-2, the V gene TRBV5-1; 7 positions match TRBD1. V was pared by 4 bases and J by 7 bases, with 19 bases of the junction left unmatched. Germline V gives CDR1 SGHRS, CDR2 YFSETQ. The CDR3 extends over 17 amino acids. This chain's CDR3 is CASSPPGQMVLTRGYTF. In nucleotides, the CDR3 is TGCGCCAGCAGCCCACCGGGACAGATGGTGTTGACTCGTGGCTACACCTTC.

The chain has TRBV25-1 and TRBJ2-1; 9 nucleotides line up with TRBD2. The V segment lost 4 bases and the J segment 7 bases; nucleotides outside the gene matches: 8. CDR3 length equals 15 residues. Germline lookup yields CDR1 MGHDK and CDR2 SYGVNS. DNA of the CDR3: TGTGCCAGCAGTGGGGGGCGGGAGGGCTGGAATGAGCAGTTCTTC. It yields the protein CASSGGREGWNEQFF.

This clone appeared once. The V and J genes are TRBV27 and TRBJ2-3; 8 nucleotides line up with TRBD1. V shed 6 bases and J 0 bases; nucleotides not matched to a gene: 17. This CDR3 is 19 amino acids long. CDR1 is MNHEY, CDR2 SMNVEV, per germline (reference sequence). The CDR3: CASRLRYLGQGSSTDTQYF. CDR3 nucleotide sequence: TGTGCCAGCAGACTAAGGTATCTCGGACAGGGTTCCAGCACAGATACGCAGTATTTT.

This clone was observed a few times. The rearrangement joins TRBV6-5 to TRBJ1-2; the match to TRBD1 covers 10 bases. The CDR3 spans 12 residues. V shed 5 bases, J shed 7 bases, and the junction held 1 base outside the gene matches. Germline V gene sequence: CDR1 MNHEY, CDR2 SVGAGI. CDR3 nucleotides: TGTGCCAGCAGTCGGGACAGGGGTGGCTACACCTTC. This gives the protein CASSRDRGGYTF.

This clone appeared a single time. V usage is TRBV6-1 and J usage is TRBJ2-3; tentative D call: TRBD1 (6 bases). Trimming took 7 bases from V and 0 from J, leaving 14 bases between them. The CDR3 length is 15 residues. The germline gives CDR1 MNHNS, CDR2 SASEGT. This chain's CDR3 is CASTPGQSSTDTQYF. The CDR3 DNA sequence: TGTGCCAGCACACCGGGACAATCTAGCACAGATACGCAGTATTTT.

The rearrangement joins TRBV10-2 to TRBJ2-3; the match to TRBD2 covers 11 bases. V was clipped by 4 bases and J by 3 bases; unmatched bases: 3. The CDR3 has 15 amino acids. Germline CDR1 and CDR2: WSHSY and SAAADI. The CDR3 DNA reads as TGCGCCAGCAGTGGGGCTAGCGGGAGGACAGATACGCAGTATTTT. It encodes CASSGASGRTDTQYF.

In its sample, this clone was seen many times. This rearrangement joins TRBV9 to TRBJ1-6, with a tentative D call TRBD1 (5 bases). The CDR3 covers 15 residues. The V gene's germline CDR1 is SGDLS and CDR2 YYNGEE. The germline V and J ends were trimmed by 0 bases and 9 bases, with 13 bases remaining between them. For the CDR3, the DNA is TGTGCCAGCAGCGTAGGCGGCAGGGATAGTTCACCCCTCCACTTT. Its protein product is CASSVGGRDSSPLHF.

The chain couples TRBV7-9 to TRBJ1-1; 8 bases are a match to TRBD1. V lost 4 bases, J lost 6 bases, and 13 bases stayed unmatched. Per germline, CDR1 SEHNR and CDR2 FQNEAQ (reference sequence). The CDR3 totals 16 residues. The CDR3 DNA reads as TGTGCCAGCAGCTCCATCATCGCGGACAGGGTGGCTGAAGCTTTCTTT. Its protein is CASSSIIADRVAEAFF. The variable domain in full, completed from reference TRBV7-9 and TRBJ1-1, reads DTGVSQNPRHKITKRGQNVTFRCDPISEHNRLYWYRQTLGQGPEFLTYFQNEAQLEKSRLLSDRFSAERPKGSFSTLEIQRTEQGDSAMYLCASSSIIADRVAEAFFGQGTRLTVV.

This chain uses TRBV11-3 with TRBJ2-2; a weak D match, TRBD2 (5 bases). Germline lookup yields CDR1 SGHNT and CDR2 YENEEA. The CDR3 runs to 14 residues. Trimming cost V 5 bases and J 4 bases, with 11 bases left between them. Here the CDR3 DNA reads TGTGCCAGCAGCCAATCCGGGATCACCGGGGAGCTGTTTTTT. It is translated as CASSQSGITGELFF.

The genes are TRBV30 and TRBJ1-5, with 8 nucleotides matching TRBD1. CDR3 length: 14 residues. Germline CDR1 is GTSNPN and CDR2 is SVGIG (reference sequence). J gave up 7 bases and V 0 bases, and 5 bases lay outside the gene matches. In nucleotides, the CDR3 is TGTGCCTGGAGTGTAGGACAGGGACGCCAGCCCCAGCATTTT. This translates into CAWSVGQGRQPQHF.

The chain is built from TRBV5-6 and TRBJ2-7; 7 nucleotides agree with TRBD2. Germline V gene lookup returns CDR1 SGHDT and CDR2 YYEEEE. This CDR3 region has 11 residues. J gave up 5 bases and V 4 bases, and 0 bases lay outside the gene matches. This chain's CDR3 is CASSTSDEQYF. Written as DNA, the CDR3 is TGTGCCAGCAGCACTAGCGACGAGCAGTACTTC.

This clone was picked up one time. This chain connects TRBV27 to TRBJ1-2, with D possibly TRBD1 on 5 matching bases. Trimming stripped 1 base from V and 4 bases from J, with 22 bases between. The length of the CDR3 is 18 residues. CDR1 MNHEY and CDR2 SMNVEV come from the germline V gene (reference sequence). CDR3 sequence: CASSLYFGQGTPLYGYTF. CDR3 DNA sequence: TGTGCCAGCAGTTTATATTTCGGACAAGGAACACCTCTCTATGGCTACACCTTC.